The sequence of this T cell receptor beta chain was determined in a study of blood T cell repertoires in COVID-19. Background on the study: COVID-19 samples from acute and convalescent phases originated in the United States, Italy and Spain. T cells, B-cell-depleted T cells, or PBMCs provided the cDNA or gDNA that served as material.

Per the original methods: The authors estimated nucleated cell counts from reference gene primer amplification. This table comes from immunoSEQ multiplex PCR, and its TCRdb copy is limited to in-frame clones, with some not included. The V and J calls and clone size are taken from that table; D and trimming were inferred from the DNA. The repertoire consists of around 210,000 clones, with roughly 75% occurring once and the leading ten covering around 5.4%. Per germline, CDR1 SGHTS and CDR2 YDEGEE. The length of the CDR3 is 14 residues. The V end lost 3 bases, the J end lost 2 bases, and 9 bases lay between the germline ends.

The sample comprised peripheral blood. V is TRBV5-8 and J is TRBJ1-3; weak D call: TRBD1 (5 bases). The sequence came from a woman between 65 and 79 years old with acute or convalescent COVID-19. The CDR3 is CASSSRDPGNTIYF. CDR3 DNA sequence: TGTGCCAGCAGCTCCAGGGATCCTGGAAACACCATATATTTT.